Included here is one T cell receptor (beta chain) sequence, with context. Its antigen remains unidentified. The data belong to a study of T cell repertoires in ileal Crohn's disease. General study points: Sorted CD8 T cells held more high-frequency clones than CD4. Endoscopic recurrence occurred in every patient whose clonality exceeded 26.8%.

V trimming: 0 bases; J trimming: 7 bases; junction bases outside the gene matches: 14. Per germline, CDR1 SGHNT and CDR2 YENEEA. The CDR3 has 18 amino acids. The method was immunoSEQ multiplex PCR; TCRdb's version includes in-frame clones alone and lacks a portion of them. This table has some 14,000 clones, 78% appearing once. The receptor comes from an adult with Crohn's disease. The sample comprised ileal tissue. V is TRBV11-3 and J is TRBJ1-5; 8 nucleotides agree with TRBD1. The DNA for the CDR3 is TGTGCCAGCAGCTTAGAGGCCAGGGGGCGCGTGGTATGGCAGCCCCAGCATTTT. Its translation: CASSLEARGRVVWQPQHF.